This T cell receptor (beta chain) emerged from a study of CD8 T cells in Susac syndrome. Across the study: Patients with Susac syndrome were, at the time of blood collection, therapy-naive, maintained on corticosteroids, or maintained on intravenous immunoglobulin alone. Study-wide results and caveats: The authors acknowledged that their TCR sequencing and HLA analysis involved a relatively small number of individuals.

Regarding this clonotype: The antigen remains undetermined.

With random hexamers, about 0.45 to 1 ug RNA was reverse transcribed. TCRdb re-derived calls from the immunoSEQ multiplex PCR reads in MiXCR, one entry per CDR3 protein. The table records under 110,000 distinct CDR3 sequences, approximately 95% of them present only once. This CDR3 contains 12 residues. Germline-derived CDR1 and CDR2 are SNHLY and FYNNEI. V gave up 3 bases and J gave up 2 bases, with 4 bases separating them. From blood CD8+ and CD4+ T cells, the TCR beta chain was sequenced. TEMRA cells were FACS-enriched and CD8+ and CD4+ T cells negatively isolated. Material for sequencing was CD8+ T cells from PBMCs. This TCR derives from a human donor with Susac syndrome. The genes are TRBV2 and TRBJ1-2, with D hard to call. The CDR3 nucleotides are TGTGCCAGCAGTGAGTCAAACTATGGCTACACCTTC. Translated: CASSESNYGYTF.